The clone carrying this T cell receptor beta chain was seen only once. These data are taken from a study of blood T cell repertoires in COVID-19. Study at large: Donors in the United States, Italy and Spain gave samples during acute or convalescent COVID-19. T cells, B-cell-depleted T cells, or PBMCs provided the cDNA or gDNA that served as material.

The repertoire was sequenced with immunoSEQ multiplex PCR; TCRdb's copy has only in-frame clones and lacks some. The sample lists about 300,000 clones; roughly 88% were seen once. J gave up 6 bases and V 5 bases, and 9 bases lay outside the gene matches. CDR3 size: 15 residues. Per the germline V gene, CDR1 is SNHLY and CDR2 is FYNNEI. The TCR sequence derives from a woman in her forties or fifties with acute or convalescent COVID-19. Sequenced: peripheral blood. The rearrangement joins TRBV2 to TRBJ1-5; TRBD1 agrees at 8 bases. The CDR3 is CASSREQGAGQPQHF. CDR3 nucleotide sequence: TGTGCCAGCAGTCGAGAGCAGGGGGCTGGTCAGCCCCAGCATTTT.